This T cell receptor (beta chain) comes out of a study of blood T cell repertoires in COVID-19. About the study: Samples representing acute and convalescent COVID-19 were sourced from the United States, Italy and Spain. T cells, B-cell-depleted T cells, or PBMCs provided the cDNA or gDNA that served as material.

Original processing methods: Using reference gene primer amplification, nucleated cell counts were estimated. Sequencing used immunoSEQ multiplex PCR; TCRdb keeps in-frame clones, though not all of them. V and J calls and clone size are as listed in that table; D and trimming were resolved from the DNA. The sample has about 230,000 clones, 65% to 85% seen once. From germline, CDR1 is MNHEY and CDR2 SVGAGI. V gave up 11 bases and J gave up 2 bases, with 13 bases separating them. The CDR3 covers 12 residues. This TCR was recovered from a man at least 80 years old with acute or convalescent COVID-19. The chain uses TRBV6-5 and TRBJ2-7; maybe TRBD2 (6 bases). Specimen: peripheral blood. As DNA, the CDR3 is TGTGCCCTCGGGAGCCGCGCCTACGAGCAGTACTTC. Protein product: CALGSRAYEQYF.